The present T cell receptor (beta chain) was sequenced within a study of T cell repertoires in cytomegalovirus infection. Study details: Public TCR beta signatures provided an indication of both CMV infection and a matching HLA type.

The CDR3 runs to 13 residues. With 6 bases removed from V and 6 bases from J, the gap between germline ends came to 18 bases. Germline loops: CDR1 DFQATT, CDR2 SNEGSKA (reference sequence). Worth noting for this clonotype: The antigen remains unidentified.

In TCRdb, the reads were re-called with MiXCR into one record per CDR3 protein. The sample consists of under 200,000 distinct CDR3 sequences, roughly 9.8% of them appearing once. Findings and limits, study-wide: Carriers of CMV and the relevant HLA type were discriminated by public TCR beta frequency. Predominance within the ex vivo response was attributable to HLA-C-restricted CMV-specific TCR beta clonotypes.

The chain combines TRBV20-1 with TRBJ2-7; perhaps TRBD1 as D (6 bases). The sequenced sample was PBMCs. The TCR was taken from a human donor in good health (CMV status not recorded). Some clones in this sample may be carry-over from other donors' samples. The CDR3 nucleotides read TGCAGTGCCCCCAAGCCTCAGGGGCTCGAGCAGTACTTC. Its translation: CSAPKPQGLEQYF.